This record looks at one TCR beta chain sequence and its context. Per the authors' pipeline: Reference gene primer amplification in the assay estimated nucleated cell counts. Sequenced by immunoSEQ multiplex PCR; TCRdb stores in-frame clones only, minus some. V and J calls and clone size follow that table, whereas D and trimming were derived from the DNA. The sample lists approximately 85,000 clones; more than 70% were seen once. This record comes from a study of blood T cell repertoires in COVID-19. Study context: COVID-19 samples from acute and convalescent phases originated in the United States, Italy and Spain.

V lost 7 bases and J lost 4, with 5 bases in between. The germline V gene encodes CDR1 GTSNPN and CDR2 SVGIG (reference sequence). This CDR3 has 10 amino acids. The J gene is TRBJ2-1, the V gene TRBV30; unclear D gene. The receptor comes from a man aged 45-65 years with acute or convalescent COVID-19. Material for sequencing was peripheral blood. In nucleotides, the CDR3 is TGTGCCTTAGAGTACAATGAGCAGTTCTTC. Its protein is CALEYNEQFF.